Following are 21 T cell receptor beta chains from one sample sequenced in a study of a mutant IDH1 vaccine in newly diagnosed glioma. Time point reported: week 35, safety follow-up. Each vaccine dose was 300 ug of mutant IDH1 20-mer peptide, with topical imiquimod. Their antigen targets remain unknown. TCRdb's table, derived via immunoSEQ multiplex PCR, lists solely in-frame clones and lacks some. The sample has about 41,000 clones, over 75% seen once. The sequencing here drew on PBMCs, taken from a glioma patient whose treatment included an IDH1 peptide vaccine. Every receptor here comes from a man aged 40-55 years with glioma.

The genes are TRBV7-6 and TRBJ2-1, with D possibly matching TRBD2 (6 bases). Trimming removed 3 bases from V and 0 bases from J, with 9 bases in between. The germline CDR1 and CDR2 sequences are SGHVS and FNYEAQ. CDR3 size: 15 residues. The CDR3 nucleotides are TGTGCCAGCAGCTTCGCGGGACCCTCCTACAATGAGCAGTTCTTC. The encoded protein is CASSFAGPSYNEQFF.

This clone was recorded only once. This rearrangement joins TRBV19 to TRBJ1-5, with D hard to call. The CDR3 extends over 16 amino acids. The germline V gene has CDR1 LNHDA and CDR2 SQIVND (reference sequence). V lost 0 bases and J 3 bases, leaving 12 bases between the germline ends. CDR3 amino acids: CASSIDQGRFNQPQHF. CDR3 sequence (DNA): TGTGCCAGTAGTATAGATCAAGGCAGATTCAATCAGCCCCAGCATTTT.

This rearrangement joins TRBV25-1 to TRBJ1-1; D is undetermined. There are 12 residues in the CDR3. CDR1 MGHDK and CDR2 SYGVNS come from the germline V gene. V shed 1 base and J shed 5 bases, with 5 bases lying between them. The CDR3 sequence: CASSELGTEAFF. The CDR3 region has the DNA TGTGCCAGCAGTGAATTAGGGACTGAAGCTTTCTTT.

This clone showed up just once. The chain uses TRBV7-9 and TRBJ1-1, with D unclear. Trimming removed 5 bases from V and 1 base from J, with 14 bases in between. The CDR3 is 15 residues long. Germline V gene lookup returns CDR1 SEHNR and CDR2 FQNEAQ (reference sequence). CDR3 sequence reads: CASSPPRIKNTEAFF. The CDR3 nucleotides read TGTGCCAGCAGCCCCCCCCGGATAAAGAACACTGAAGCTTTCTTT. The variable domain in full, completed from reference TRBV7-9 and TRBJ1-1, reads DTGVSQNPRHKITKRGQNVTFRCDPISEHNRLYWYRQTLGQGPEFLTYFQNEAQLEKSRLLSDRFSAERPKGSFSTLEIQRTEQGDSAMYLCASSPPRIKNTEAFFGQGTRLTVV.

The rearrangement joins TRBV28 to TRBJ2-2; 8 positions agree with TRBD1. Per the germline V gene, CDR1 is MDHEN and CDR2 is SYDVKM. V shed 7 bases, J shed 4 bases, and the junction held 11 bases outside the gene matches. CDR3 length: 16 residues. CDR3 nucleotide sequence: TGTGCCAGCATGACCACAGGGGGATTTCGCACCGGGGAGCTGTTTTTT. Translated, it gives CASMTTGGFRTGELFF.

The V call is TRBV11-2, the J call TRBJ1-2, with 8 bases that match TRBD1. J gave up 8 bases and V 4 bases, and 9 bases lay outside the gene matches. CDR1 and CDR2 from the germline V gene are SGHAT and FQNNGV. The CDR3 is 14 amino acids. As DNA, the CDR3 is TGTGCCAGCAGCTCAGATCGACAGGGGTGGGGCTACACCTTC. Translation: CASSSDRQGWGYTF. Drawing the rest from reference TRBV11-2 and TRBJ1-2, the complete variable domain is EAGVAQSPRYKIIEKRQSVAFWCNPISGHATLYWYQQILGQGPKLLIQFQNNGVVDDSQLPKDRFSAERLKGVDSTLKIQPAKLEDSAVYLCASSSDRQGWGYTFGSGTRLTVV.

The V gene is TRBV10-3, the J gene TRBJ2-5, with 8 bases matching TRBD1. The CDR3 is 12 amino acids. J lost 3 bases, V lost 10 bases, and 4 bases had no gene match. Germline CDR1 is ENHRY and CDR2 is SYGVKD. CDR3 protein: CASSTGEETQYF. The CDR3 DNA sequence: TGTGCCAGCTCGACAGGGGAAGAGACCCAGTACTTC.

This clone was detected once. The rearrangement uses TRBV30 and TRBJ2-1, with D tentatively TRBD2 (6 bases). The germline CDR1 and CDR2 sequences are GTSNPN and SVGIG (reference sequence). The CDR3 is 16 amino acids. The ends were cut back, 2 bases at V and 9 bases at J, with 23 bases in the middle. In DNA form, the CDR3 reads TGTGCCTGGAGTCCCTCAGTGGAGGGAACCAGGAGTGAGCAGTTCTTC. Translation: CAWSPSVEGTRSEQFF.

The chain has TRBV19 and TRBJ2-4; the D is unclear. Germline CDR1 reads LNHDA; CDR2 reads SQIVND (reference sequence). The CDR3 is 15 amino acids. The V gene lost 4 bases and the J gene lost 2 bases, with 12 bases spanning the gap. CDR3 in DNA: TGTGCCAGTAGTACTCCCGGTTTGTCCAAAAACATTCAGTACTTC. Protein sequence: CASSTPGLSKNIQYF.

The rearrangement joins TRBV7-9 to TRBJ2-3; the match to TRBD1 covers 7 bases. Germline V gene sequence: CDR1 SEHNR, CDR2 FQNEAQ (reference sequence). CDR3 length: 17 residues. Trimming removed 5 bases from V and 0 bases from J; junction bases left unmatched: 11. The CDR3 DNA sequence: TGTGCCAGCAGCCGGACAGGCAGTTACTCTAGCACAGATACGCAGTATTTT. As protein: CASSRTGSYSSTDTQYF.

The chain links TRBV28 to TRBJ2-1; 9 nucleotides line up with TRBD2. J lost 4 bases, V lost 1 base, and 5 bases had no gene match. Germline CDR1 reads MDHEN; CDR2 reads SYDVKM. This CDR3 is built from 16 residues. CDR3 bases: TGTGCCAGCAGTTTATCGAGCGGGAGGAAGTACAATGAGCAGTTCTTC. Translated: CASSLSSGRKYNEQFF.

The rearrangement uses TRBV19 and TRBJ2-3; no reliable D call. V was clipped by 2 bases and J by 2 bases, with 11 bases between them. Germline-derived CDR1 and CDR2 are LNHDA and SQIVND (reference sequence). The CDR3 is 15 amino acids. CDR3 in amino acids: CASSIRRDYTDTQYF. The CDR3 DNA sequence: TGTGCCAGTAGTATACGTAGGGATTACACAGATACGCAGTATTTT.

The chain carries TRBV5-1 and TRBJ1-2; the match to TRBD1 covers 11 bases. The V segment lost 4 bases and the J segment 2 bases; nucleotides outside the gene matches: 7. The CDR3 is made up of 16 amino acids. The germline gives CDR1 SGHRS, CDR2 YFSETQ. The CDR3 nucleotides are TGCGCCAGCAGCCCTGGGACAGGGGGTAGGAACTATGGCTACACCTTC. Translation gives CASSPGTGGRNYGYTF.

The chain carries TRBV7-3 and TRBJ2-1; possible D gene TRBD1, 5 bases. The CDR3 covers 15 residues. V was cut by 2 bases and J by 7 bases, with 15 bases left in between. CDR1 and CDR2 (germline): SGHTA, FQGTGA. The CDR3 nucleotides are TGTGCCAGCAGCTTATCCAGGGTCGGGCCTAATGAGCAGTTCTTC. Its translation is CASSLSRVGPNEQFF.

J is TRBJ1-1 and V is TRBV30; weak D call: TRBD1 (5 bases). V lost 5 bases and J 2 bases, leaving 15 bases between the germline ends. Germline V gene data show CDR1 as GTSNPN and CDR2 as SVGIG (reference sequence). The CDR3 covers 14 residues. The CDR3 is CAWYLGAANTEAFF. DNA for the CDR3: TGTGCCTGGTACCTCGGGGCAGCAAACACTGAAGCTTTCTTT.

The J gene is TRBJ1-6, the V gene TRBV6-6, with D possibly being TRBD1 (5 bases). CDR3 size: 15 residues. Germline V gives CDR1 MNHNY, CDR2 SVGAGI (reference sequence). The V end was cut by 2 bases, the J end by 8 bases, with 13 bases between. CDR3 DNA sequence: TGTGCCAGCAGTTACCGGGTAGGGGACGATTCACCCCTCCACTTT. Translating it yields CASSYRVGDDSPLHF.

The chain's CDR3 is CASSEALGGLDTEAFF. The CDR3 DNA sequence: TGTGCCAGCAGTGAAGCGCTTGGGGGGCTGGACACTGAAGCTTTCTTT. The gene calls are TRBV2 and TRBJ1-1; maybe TRBD1 (6 bases). V gave up 0 bases and J gave up 3 bases, with 14 bases separating them. CDR1 and CDR2 (germline): SNHLY, FYNNEI. The CDR3 is 16 residues long.

The chain recombines TRBV10-3 with TRBJ1-5, with D perhaps matching TRBD1 (5 bases). CDR3 length: 14 residues. Germline CDR1 reads ENHRY; CDR2 reads SYGVKD. Trimming left V 4 bases short and J 5 bases short, with 12 bases between. Here the CDR3 reads CAISGAGGDQPQHF. The CDR3 region has the DNA TGTGCCATCAGTGGCGCGGGGGGAGATCAGCCCCAGCATTTT.

The chain links TRBV6-5 to TRBJ1-2, with 12 nucleotides matching TRBD1. The V gene end was trimmed by 4 bases and the J gene end by 8 bases; junction bases not matched to a gene: 5. The CDR3 is 14 amino acids. The germline CDR1 and CDR2 sequences are MNHEY and SVGAGI. The CDR3 coding sequence is TGTGCCAGCAGTTCGGGACAGGGGGCTTGGGGCTACACCTTC. Translated, it gives CASSSGQGAWGYTF.

This chain joins TRBV5-1 and TRBJ1-5; D is ambiguous. The length of the CDR3 is 13 residues. Germline V gene sequence: CDR1 SGHRS, CDR2 YFSETQ. V was pared by 5 bases and J by 3 bases, with 9 bases between. The CDR3 is CASRGDPNQPQHF. CDR3 sequence (DNA): TGCGCCAGCAGAGGAGACCCCAATCAGCCCCAGCATTTT.

The rearrangement uses TRBV5-8 and TRBJ2-1; TRBD2 matches at 9 bases. Germline CDR1 reads SGHTS; CDR2 reads YDEGEE. The CDR3 covers 15 residues. J was trimmed by 5 bases and V by 4 bases; bases with no gene match: 7. CDR3 residues: CASSLSGGYHNEQFF. The CDR3, as DNA: TGTGCCAGCAGCCTGAGCGGGGGGTACCACAATGAGCAGTTCTTC.